This T cell receptor (beta chain) was sequenced for a study of cytomegalovirus exposure and HLA in healthy donors. The study, taken as a whole, reports: An analysis done earlier found most TCR beta V segments productive about 87% or about 30% of the time. It was 150 to 200 TCR beta chains that were listed as cytomegalovirus-associated.

Comments on this clone: Its matching antigen is unknown.

The PCR contained 60 Vbeta and 13 Jbeta primers. Clones were read by immunoSEQ multiplex PCR, and TCRdb kept only the in-frame ones, dropping some. The sample shows about 61,000 clones, around 75% of them seen only once. In germline, CDR1 is SGHRS, CDR2 YFSETQ. The junction had 11 bases not matched to a gene; V was cut back by 7 bases and J by 7 bases. The CDR3 covers 15 residues. The chain carries TRBV5-1 and TRBJ1-6, with 7 positions matching TRBD1. The sequence derives from a man in his forties or fifties in good health and CMV-seropositive. Sequenced sample: PBMCs. This chain's CDR3 is CASRQTGTANSPLHF. The CDR3 DNA is TGCGCCAGCCGCCAAACAGGGACAGCAAATTCACCCCTCCACTTT.